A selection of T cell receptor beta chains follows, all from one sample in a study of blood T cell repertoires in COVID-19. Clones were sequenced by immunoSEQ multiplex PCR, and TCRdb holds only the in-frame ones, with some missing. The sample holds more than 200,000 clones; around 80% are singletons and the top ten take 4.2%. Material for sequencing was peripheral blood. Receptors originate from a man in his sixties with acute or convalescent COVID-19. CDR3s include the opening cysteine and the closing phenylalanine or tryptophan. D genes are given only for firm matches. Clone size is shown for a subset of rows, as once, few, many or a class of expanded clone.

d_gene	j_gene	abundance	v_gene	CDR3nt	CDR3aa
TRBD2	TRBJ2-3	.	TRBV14	TGTGCCAGCAGCCAACAGGCGGGGGGAGCAGATACGCAGTATTTT	CASSQQAGGADTQYF
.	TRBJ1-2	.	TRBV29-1	TGCAGCGTTGAAGATGTGAACGGTGGCTACACCTTC	CSVEDVNGGYTF
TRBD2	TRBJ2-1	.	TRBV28	TGTGCCAGCACCCTAGCGGCCTCCTACAATGAGCAGTTCTTC	CASTLAASYNEQFF
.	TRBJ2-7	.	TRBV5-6	TGTGCCAGCAGCTTGTTACAGGGTTTCTATGACGAGCAGTACTTC	CASSLLQGFYDEQYF
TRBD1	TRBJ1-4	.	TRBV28	TGTGCCAGCAGTTTTACAGGGGGTGAAAAACTGTTTTTT	CASSFTGGEKLFF
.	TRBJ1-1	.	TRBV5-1	TGCGCCAGCAGCTTGGAGGGGGAGACCACTGAAGCTTTCTTT	CASSLEGETTEAFF
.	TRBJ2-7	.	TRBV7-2	TGTGCCAGCAGCTCCGCCTACGAGCAGTACTTC	CASSSAYEQYF
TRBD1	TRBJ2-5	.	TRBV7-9	TGTGCCAGCAGCTTAGCGGACAGGGCAGAGACCCAGTACTTC	CASSLADRAETQYF
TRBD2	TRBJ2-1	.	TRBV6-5	TGTGCCAGCAGACTAGCGGGAGGAGAATACAATGAGCAGTTCTTC	CASRLAGGEYNEQFF
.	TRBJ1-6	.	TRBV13	TGTGCCAGCAGCCGGCCGGACAGCCTACCCCTCCACTTT	CASSRPDSLPLHF
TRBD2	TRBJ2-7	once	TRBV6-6	TGTGCCAGCAGTTACTCGGGGAGACTAGCGGGGTCCGGGCAGTACTTC	CASSYSGRLAGSGQYF
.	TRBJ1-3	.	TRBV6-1	TGTGCCAGCAGTGAAGCGCCACAGGGACGAAACACCATATATTTT	CASSEAPQGRNTIYF
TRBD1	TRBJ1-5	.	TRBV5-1	TGCGCCAGCAGCCAGCTGGGACAGGCGGATCAGCCCCAGCATTTT	CASSQLGQADQPQHF
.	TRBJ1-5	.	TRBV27	TGTGCCAGCAGTTTAGGGAGAGCCAGCAATCAGCCCCAGCATTTT	CASSLGRASNQPQHF
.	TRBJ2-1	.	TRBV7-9	TGTGCCAGCAGCATGACAGGTACGGGTCGGGGAAGTGAGCAGTTCTTC	CASSMTGTGRGSEQFF
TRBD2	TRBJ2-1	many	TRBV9	TGTGCCAGCAGCGGGGGACTAGCGGGGGCCCCGGATGAGCAGTTCTTC	CASSGGLAGAPDEQFF
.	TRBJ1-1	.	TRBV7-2	TGTGCCAGCAGCCAGGGCGGTAGGGGGGGCGCAACCGAAGCTTTCTTT	CASSQGGRGGATEAFF
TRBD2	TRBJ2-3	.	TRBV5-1	TGCGCCAGCAGCGGCCTGGCGGGGGGCGTCACAGATACGCAGTATTTT	CASSGLAGGVTDTQYF
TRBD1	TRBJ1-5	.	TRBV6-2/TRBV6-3	TGTGCCAGCAGTTGGGACTCTGGACAGGGGGCTAGCAATCAGCCCCAGCATTTT	CASSWDSGQGASNQPQHF
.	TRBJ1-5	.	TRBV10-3	TGTGCCATCAGGTCCGGACAACCAGGCAATCAGCCCCAGCATTTT	CAIRSGQPGNQPQHF
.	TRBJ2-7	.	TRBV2	TGTGCCAGCAGTGATAGCAGTTATGAGCAGTACTTC	CASSDSSYEQYF
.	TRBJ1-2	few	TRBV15	TGTGCCACCAGCAGAGTCCAGGGATTAGACTATGGCTACACCTTC	CATSRVQGLDYGYTF
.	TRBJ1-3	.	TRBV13	TGTGCCAGCAGCTTAGACAGGGCGGGCTCTGGAAACACCATATATTTT	CASSLDRAGSGNTIYF
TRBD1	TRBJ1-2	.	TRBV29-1	TGCAGCGTTCGGGGGACAGGCTATGGCTACACCTTC	CSVRGTGYGYTF
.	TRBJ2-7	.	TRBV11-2	TGTGCCAGCAGCCGACATCCCTACGAGCAGTACTTC	CASSRHPYEQYF
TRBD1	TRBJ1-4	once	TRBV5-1	TGCGCCAGCAGCTTGGATAGACAGGGGGAAAAACTGTTTTTT	CASSLDRQGEKLFF
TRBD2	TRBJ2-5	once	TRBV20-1	TGCAGTGCTAGTAGTAAGCGGGGGGAACGAGAGACCCAGTACTTC	CSASSKRGERETQYF
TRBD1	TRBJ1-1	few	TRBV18	TGTGCCAGCTCAGCCCGACAGGGGGCCATCGGCACTGAAGCTTTCTTT	CASSARQGAIGTEAFF
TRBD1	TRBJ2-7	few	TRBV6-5	TGTGCCAGCAAACCCGGGACAGGGTACGAGCAGTACTTC	CASKPGTGYEQYF
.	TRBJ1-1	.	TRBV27	TGTGCCAGCAGTTGGAAACCCCAGACATCTGAAGCTTTCTTT	CASSWKPQTSEAFF
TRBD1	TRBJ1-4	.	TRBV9	TGTGCCAGCAGCGGACAGGGAAAATGGAATGAAAAACTGTTTTTT	CASSGQGKWNEKLFF
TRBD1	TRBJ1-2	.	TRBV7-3	TGTGCCAGCAGTCAAGAGGCAGGGGGCGTCTATGGCTACACCTTC	CASSQEAGGVYGYTF
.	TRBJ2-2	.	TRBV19	TGTGCCAGTAGAGGGAGGCCGAACACCGGGGAGCTGTTTTTT	CASRGRPNTGELFF
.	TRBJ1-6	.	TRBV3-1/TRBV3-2	TGTGCCAGCAGCCAAGATGGCGGGGCCGTCTATAATTCACCCCTCCACTTT	CASSQDGGAVYNSPLHF
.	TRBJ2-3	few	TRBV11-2	TGTGCCAGCAGCCTCAGGGCGACAGGCAGCACAGATACGCAGTATTTT	CASSLRATGSTDTQYF
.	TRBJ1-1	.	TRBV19	TGTGCCAGTAGTATAGGGGGGACACCAAACACTGAAGCTTTCTTT	CASSIGGTPNTEAFF
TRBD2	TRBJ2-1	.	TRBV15	TGTGCCACCAGCAGTGTCAGCGGGGGGAAAAATGAGCAGTTCTTC	CATSSVSGGKNEQFF
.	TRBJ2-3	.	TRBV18	TGTGCCAGCTCACTCCTCGGCCGTGAGGGCAGCACAGATACGCAGTATTTT	CASSLLGREGSTDTQYF
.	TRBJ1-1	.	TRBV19	TGTGCCAGTAGTTCCCGGGGGGGCCCGAACACTGAAGCTTTCTTT	CASSSRGGPNTEAFF
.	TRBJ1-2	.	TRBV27	TGTGCCAGCAGTGTGGGGCTGGGCCGGGGGGACTATGGCTACACCTTC	CASSVGLGRGDYGYTF
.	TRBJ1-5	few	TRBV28	TGTGCCAGCAGTTCTTATGGGGGGGGAGGAATCAATCAGCCCCAGCATTTT	CASSSYGGGGINQPQHF
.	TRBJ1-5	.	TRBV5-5	TGTGCCAGCAGCTGGGCGGGGGCAGGGAGCGGCAATCAGCCCCAGCATTTT	CASSWAGAGSGNQPQHF
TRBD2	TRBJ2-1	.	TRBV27	TGTGCCAGCAGTTTATGGGGGAGGGGCAACAATGAGCAGTTCTTC	CASSLWGRGNNEQFF
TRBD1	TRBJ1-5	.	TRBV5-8	TGTGCCAGCAGCTCGACAGGGTTGGGCAATCAGCCCCAGCATTTT	CASSSTGLGNQPQHF
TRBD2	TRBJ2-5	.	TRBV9	TGTGCCAGCAGCGCGGGACTAGCGCCAGAGACCCAGTACTTC	CASSAGLAPETQYF
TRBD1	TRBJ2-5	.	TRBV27	TGTGCCAGCAGCGATCATCAGGGGGCGAGAGAGACCCAGTACTTC	CASSDHQGARETQYF
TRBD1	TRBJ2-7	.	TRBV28	TGTGCCAGCCTCGGGACAGGGAGGTTTGGGAACGAGCAGTACTTC	CASLGTGRFGNEQYF
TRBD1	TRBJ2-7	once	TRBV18	TGTGCCAGCTCACTGGACAGGGGCGCCCCTGCCTACGAGCAGTACTTC	CASSLDRGAPAYEQYF
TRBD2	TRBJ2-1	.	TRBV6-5	TGTGCCAGCAATCCGGGACTAGCGGGAGTTGAGCAGTTCTTC	CASNPGLAGVEQFF
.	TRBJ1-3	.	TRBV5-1	TGCGCCAGCAGCACAGGACAGTCTTATGGAAACACCATATATTTT	CASSTGQSYGNTIYF
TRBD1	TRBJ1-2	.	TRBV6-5	TGTGCCAGCAGTTCAGCGCTAGTGGCAGGGGGCTATGGCTACACCTTC	CASSSALVAGGYGYTF
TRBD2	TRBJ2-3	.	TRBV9	TGTGCCAGCAGCGTATGGTCTAGCGGGAGTAGCACAGATACGCAGTATTTT	CASSVWSSGSSTDTQYF
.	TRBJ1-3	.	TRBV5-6	TGTGCCAGCAGCCCACTCACAGGCTCTGGAAACACCATATATTTT	CASSPLTGSGNTIYF
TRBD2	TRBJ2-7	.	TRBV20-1	TGCAGTGCTAGTTACCGGGGGGGCTACGAGCAGTACTTC	CSASYRGGYEQYF
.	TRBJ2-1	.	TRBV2	TGTGCCAGCCAGGTATCGGCCTACAATGAGCAGTTCTTC	CASQVSAYNEQFF
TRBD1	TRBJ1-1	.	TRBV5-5	TGTGCCAGCAGCTTGCGATTAGTGGGACAGGGTTTACGGAACACTGAAGCTTTCTTT	CASSLRLVGQGLRNTEAFF
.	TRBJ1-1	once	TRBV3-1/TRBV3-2	TGTGCCAGCAGCCAAGAGGGAGGGAGGGCTGAAGCTTTCTTT	CASSQEGGRAEAFF
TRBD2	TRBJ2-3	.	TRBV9	TGTGCCAGCAGCCCCGCGACCCCCGGGGGGGGTACGCAGTATTTT	CASSPATPGGGTQYF
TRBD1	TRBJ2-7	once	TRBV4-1	TGCGCCAGCAGCCAAGCGACAGGGGACGGTAGGTACGAGCAGTACTTC	CASSQATGDGRYEQYF